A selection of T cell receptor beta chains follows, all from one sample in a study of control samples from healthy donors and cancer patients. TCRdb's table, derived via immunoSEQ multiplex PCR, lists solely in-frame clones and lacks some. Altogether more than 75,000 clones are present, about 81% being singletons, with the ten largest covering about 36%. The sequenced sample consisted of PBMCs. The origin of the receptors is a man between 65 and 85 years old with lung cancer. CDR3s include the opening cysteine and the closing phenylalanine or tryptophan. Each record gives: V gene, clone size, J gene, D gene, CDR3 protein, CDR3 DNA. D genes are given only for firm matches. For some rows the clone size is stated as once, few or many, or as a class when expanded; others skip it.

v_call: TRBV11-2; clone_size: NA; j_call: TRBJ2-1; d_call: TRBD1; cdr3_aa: CASSPTGTGGNNEQFF; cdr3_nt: TGTGCCAGCAGCCCCACCGGGACAGGCGGAAACAATGAGCAGTTCTTC
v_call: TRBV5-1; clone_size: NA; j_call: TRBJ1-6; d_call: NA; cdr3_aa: CASSSRYRDSPLHF; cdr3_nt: TGCGCCAGCAGCTCCCGGTACAGGGATTCACCCCTCCACTTT
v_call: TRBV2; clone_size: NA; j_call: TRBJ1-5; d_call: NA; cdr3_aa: CASSEGLGGQPQHF; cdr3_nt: TGTGCCAGCAGTGAAGGCCTTGGGGGTCAGCCCCAGCATTTT
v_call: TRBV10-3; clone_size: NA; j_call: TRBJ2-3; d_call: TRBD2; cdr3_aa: CAIRRGGPESNTDTQYF; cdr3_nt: TGTGCCATCAGGCGGGGGGGCCCAGAGTCAAACACAGATACGCAGTATTTT
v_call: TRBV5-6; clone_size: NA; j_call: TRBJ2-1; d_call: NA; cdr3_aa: CASSFVGGGGTYNEQFF; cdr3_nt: TGTGCCAGCAGCTTCGTTGGGGGCGGGGGTACCTACAATGAGCAGTTCTTC
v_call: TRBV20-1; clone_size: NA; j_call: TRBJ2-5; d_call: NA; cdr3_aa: CSAMVGETQYF; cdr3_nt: TGCAGTGCAATGGTCGGGGAGACCCAGTACTTC
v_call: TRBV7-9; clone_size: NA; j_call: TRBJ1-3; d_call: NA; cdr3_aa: CASRYHSGNTIYF; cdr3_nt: TGTGCCAGCAGGTACCACTCTGGAAACACCATATATTTT
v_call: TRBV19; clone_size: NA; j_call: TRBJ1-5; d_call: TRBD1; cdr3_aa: CASRGAGTVSNQPQHF; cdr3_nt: TGTGCCAGTAGAGGGGCCGGGACAGTAAGCAATCAGCCCCAGCATTTT
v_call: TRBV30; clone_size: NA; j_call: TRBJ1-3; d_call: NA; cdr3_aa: CAWSPLGISGNTIYF; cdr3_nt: TGTGCCTGGAGTCCTTTGGGAATCTCTGGAAACACCATATATTTT
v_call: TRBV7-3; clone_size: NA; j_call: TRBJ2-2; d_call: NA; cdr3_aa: CASSLQRNTGELFF; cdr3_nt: TGTGCCAGCAGCTTACAACGGAACACCGGGGAGCTGTTTTTT
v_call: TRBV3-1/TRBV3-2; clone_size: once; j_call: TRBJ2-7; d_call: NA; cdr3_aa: CASSQGRGPKSGEQYF; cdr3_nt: TGTGCCAGCAGCCAAGGGCGGGGCCCCAAATCCGGCGAGCAGTACTTC
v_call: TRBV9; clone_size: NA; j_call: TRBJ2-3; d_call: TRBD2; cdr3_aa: CASSVEGLAGLDTQYF; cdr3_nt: TGTGCCAGCAGCGTAGAGGGACTAGCGGGTCTAGATACGCAGTATTTT
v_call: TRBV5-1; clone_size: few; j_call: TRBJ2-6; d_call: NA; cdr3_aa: CASSLEGRGALGANVLTF; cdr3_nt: TGCGCCAGCAGCTTGGAGGGCAGGGGAGCGCTCGGGGCCAACGTCCTGACTTTC
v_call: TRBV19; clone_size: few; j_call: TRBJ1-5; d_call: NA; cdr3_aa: CASSESSNQPQHF; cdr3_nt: TGTGCCAGTAGTGAGTCTAGCAATCAGCCCCAGCATTTT
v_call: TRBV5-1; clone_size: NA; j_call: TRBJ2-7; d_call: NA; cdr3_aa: CASSNPTGYEQYF; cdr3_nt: TGCGCCAGCAGCAACCCGACGGGGTACGAGCAGTACTTC
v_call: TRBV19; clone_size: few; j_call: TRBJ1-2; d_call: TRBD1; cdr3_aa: CASSVGQGLNYGYTF; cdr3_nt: TGTGCCAGTAGTGTCGGACAGGGGCTCAACTATGGCTACACCTTC
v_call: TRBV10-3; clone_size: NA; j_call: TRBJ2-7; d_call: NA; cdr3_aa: CAISSVDGEQYF; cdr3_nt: TGTGCCATCAGCTCCGTAGATGGTGAGCAGTACTTC